The 19 T cell receptor beta chains below come from one sample, sequenced in a study of blood T cell repertoires in COVID-19. Data came from immunoSEQ multiplex PCR; TCRdb stores just in-frame clones and leaves some out. Among about 140,000 clones, 82% were seen once, and the ten largest hold roughly 3.9%. Sequenced input: peripheral blood. The receptor set was obtained from a woman of 80 years or more with acute or convalescent COVID-19.

This chain joins TRBV18 and TRBJ2-3, with 7 nucleotides matching TRBD2. The CDR3 is made up of 16 amino acids. The germline gives CDR1 KGHSH, CDR2 LQKENI. Losses at the gene ends were 6 bases for V and 2 bases for J; bases not matched to a gene: 11. For the CDR3, the DNA is TGTGCCAGCTCGTCCCCCGGGGGGTCTGACACAGATACGCAGTATTTT. As protein: CASSSPGGSDTDTQYF.

The chain uses TRBV19 and TRBJ1-2; D call uncertain. The germline V gene has CDR1 LNHDA and CDR2 SQIVND (reference sequence). CDR3 size: 17 residues. V dropped 9 bases and J dropped 3 bases, with 26 bases sitting between them. CDR3 protein: CASTPQRHSRSHYGYTF. The CDR3 bases are TGTGCCAGCACCCCCCAGCGGCACTCCCGTTCTCACTATGGCTACACCTTC.

The chain has TRBV5-1 and TRBJ1-2, with D possibly being TRBD1 (5 bases). CDR1 SGHRS and CDR2 YFSETQ come from the germline V gene. The V gene lost 1 base and the J gene lost 1 base, with 8 bases spanning the gap. The CDR3 is 14 amino acids. The CDR3 here is CASSLLDSNYGYTF. The CDR3 coding sequence is TGCGCCAGCAGCTTGCTTGACAGTAACTATGGCTACACCTTC.

The V and J genes are TRBV19 and TRBJ2-1, with D possibly being TRBD1 (6 bases). The V and J ends lost 4 bases and 2 bases respectively, with 12 bases between them. This CDR3 has 15 residues. Per the germline V gene, CDR1 is LNHDA and CDR2 is SQIVND (reference sequence). As DNA, the CDR3 is TGTGCCAGTAGTACAGGGACACGGACCTACAATGAGCAGTTCTTC. Amino acids: CASSTGTRTYNEQFF.

The chain combines TRBV21-1 with TRBJ2-7; the table calls TRBD1, which could not be checked here. TRBV21-1 is an annotated pseudogene. This CDR3 is built from 14 residues. In DNA, the CDR3 is TGTGCCAGCAATCCTGACAAAATCCCTTACGAGCAGTACTTC. Residues: CASNPDKIPYEQYF.

The chain employs TRBV5-1 and TRBJ1-4; D may be TRBD1 (6 bases). V was shortened by 0 bases and J by 0 bases, with 6 bases between the two germline ends. CDR1 is SGHRS, CDR2 YFSETQ, per germline. This CDR3 region has 15 residues. This CDR3 is CASSLEGATNEKLFF. CDR3 sequence (DNA): TGCGCCAGCAGCTTGGAGGGGGCAACTAATGAAAAACTGTTTTTT.

The rearrangement links TRBV6-5 to TRBJ2-1; TRBD1 is a possible D gene (5 bases). Germline V gives CDR1 MNHEY, CDR2 SVGAGI. This CDR3 spans 15 amino acids. Deletions cut 5 bases from V and 8 bases from J, with 19 bases between. This CDR3 is CASSRSRALVDEQFF. The CDR3, as DNA: TGTGCCAGCAGTAGGTCCAGGGCGCTGGTAGATGAGCAGTTCTTC.

The J gene is TRBJ2-7, the V gene TRBV6-1; D possibly corresponds to TRBD1 (6 bases). CDR3 length equals 16 residues. Germline values: CDR1 MNHNS, CDR2 SASEGT. Deletions cut 4 bases from V and 1 base from J, with 17 bases between. In DNA, the CDR3 is TGTGCCAGCAGTGTGACTCAGGGGTTAATATCCTACGAGCAGTACTTC. Protein sequence: CASSVTQGLISYEQYF.

V gene TRBV6-4 combines with J gene TRBJ1-5; D gene ambiguous. CDR3 length: 14 amino acids. Per germline, CDR1 MRHNA and CDR2 SNTAGT. Trimming removed 0 bases at V and 9 bases at J, with 12 bases between. The CDR3 region is CASSDSGGVGPQHF. The CDR3 DNA reads as TGTGCCAGCAGTGACTCGGGCGGGGTTGGGCCCCAGCATTTT.

The J gene is TRBJ2-7, the V gene TRBV7-3, with 8 bases lining up with TRBD1. Germline V CDR1 and CDR2: SGHTA, FQGTGA. With 6 bases clipped from V and 6 bases from J, the junction kept 7 bases outside the gene matches. The CDR3 loop spans 13 amino acids. The CDR3 here is CASSPGTGREQYF. The CDR3 region has the DNA TGTGCCAGCAGTCCCGGGACAGGTCGCGAGCAGTACTTC.

The chain joins TRBV9 to TRBJ2-3; D gene ambiguous. CDR3 length: 14 residues. Trimming pared 3 bases from V and 1 base from J, leaving 9 bases between. Germline CDR1 is SGDLS and CDR2 is YYNGEE. The CDR3 nucleotides read TGTGCCAGCAGCGCCCTGATAGGCACAGATACGCAGTATTTT. Translated, it gives CASSALIGTDTQYF.

The rearrangement joins TRBV18 to TRBJ2-1, with a possible D match to TRBD1 (6 bases). Germline CDR1 and CDR2: KGHSH and LQKENI. Between the trimmed V and J ends, which lost 2 bases and 15 bases, there was a span of 26 bases. This CDR3 has 16 amino acids. CDR3 coding DNA: TGTGCCAGCTCACCAAGCACAGGGACAACGACTCGTGGTGGGTTCTTC. Encoded protein: CASSPSTGTTTRGGFF. Full variable domain (outside the CDR3, taken from reference TRBV18 and TRBJ2-1): NAGVMQNPRHLVRRRGQEARLRCSPMKGHSHVYWYRQLPEEGLKFMVYLQKENIIDESGMPKERFSAEFPKEGPSILRIQQVVRGDSAAYFCASSPSTGTTTRGGFFGPGTRLTVL.

This clone was recorded only once. The J gene is TRBJ2-3, the V gene TRBV2, with D possibly being TRBD2 (6 bases). V was clipped by 8 bases and J by 4 bases, with 16 bases between them. Germline CDR1 SNHLY, CDR2 FYNNEI. There are 14 residues in the CDR3. In nucleotides, the CDR3 is TGTGCCAGCGCGGGGACCGTAGAGGCAGATACGCAGTATTTT. The encoded protein is CASAGTVEADTQYF.

The chain has TRBV2 and TRBJ2-1; the match to TRBD1 covers 9 bases. J was trimmed by 3 bases and V by 6 bases; bases with no gene match: 3. The germline V gene encodes CDR1 SNHLY and CDR2 FYNNEI. There are 14 residues in the CDR3. Here the CDR3 DNA reads TGTGCCAGCAGAGAGACAGGGGGCTACAATGAGCAGTTCTTC. As protein: CASRETGGYNEQFF.

The rearrangement links TRBV5-4 to TRBJ2-7; 11 bases match TRBD1. The CDR3 length is 15 residues. CDR1 is SGHNT and CDR2 is YYREEE in the germline V gene (reference sequence). The V segment lost 0 bases and the J segment 6 bases; nucleotides outside the gene matches: 5. The CDR3 sequence: CASSLGGTGGREQYF. Written as DNA, the CDR3 is TGTGCCAGCAGCTTGGGGGGGACAGGGGGACGCGAGCAGTACTTC.

The chain has TRBV6-5 and TRBJ1-3; unclear D gene. Germline assignment: CDR1 MNHEY and CDR2 SVGAGI. CDR3 length: 15 amino acids. Trimming removed 0 bases at V and 0 bases at J, with 6 bases between. The CDR3, as DNA: TGTGCCAGCAGTTACTCGGCCAGCTCTGGAAACACCATATATTTT. Translated: CASSYSASSGNTIYF.

There are a few counts of this clone. The gene calls are TRBV4-2 and TRBJ2-4, with D tentatively TRBD2 (6 bases). In germline, CDR1 is LGHNA, CDR2 YNFKEQ. This CDR3 has 16 residues. V lost 0 bases, J lost 0 bases, and 9 bases lay in between. The CDR3 protein is CASSQDTSRAKNIQYF. The CDR3 nucleotides are TGTGCCAGCAGCCAAGATACTAGCAGAGCCAAAAACATTCAGTACTTC.

The chain carries TRBV7-9 and TRBJ2-1, with 7 bases that match TRBD1. With 7 bases clipped from V and 7 bases from J, the junction kept 10 bases outside the gene matches. Germline lookup yields CDR1 SEHNR and CDR2 FQNEAQ (reference sequence). The CDR3 runs to 14 residues. CDR3 coding DNA: TGTGCCAGCAACCCCTCGGGCAGGGGGAATGAGCAGTTCTTC. It encodes CASNPSGRGNEQFF.

As DNA, the CDR3 is TGTGCCAGCAGCAAAGGCGGCGGGGGATCCTACGAGCAGTACTTC. Protein: CASSKGGGGSYEQYF. V is TRBV21-1 and J is TRBJ2-7; TRBD2, the table's D call, lacks a check against the DNA. TRBV21-1 is given as a pseudogene. CDR3 size: 15 residues.